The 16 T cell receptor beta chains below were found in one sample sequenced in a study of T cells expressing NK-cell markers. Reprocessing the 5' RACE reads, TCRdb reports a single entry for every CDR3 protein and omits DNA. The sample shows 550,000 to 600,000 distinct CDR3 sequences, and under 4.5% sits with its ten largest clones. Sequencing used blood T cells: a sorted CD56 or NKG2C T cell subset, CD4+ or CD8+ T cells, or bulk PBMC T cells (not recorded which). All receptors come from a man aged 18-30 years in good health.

The CDR3 reads CSVRSAQETQYF. The chain is built from TRBV29-1 and TRBJ2-5. This CDR3 comprises 12 residues. CDR1 SQVTM and CDR2 ANQGSEA come from the germline V gene.

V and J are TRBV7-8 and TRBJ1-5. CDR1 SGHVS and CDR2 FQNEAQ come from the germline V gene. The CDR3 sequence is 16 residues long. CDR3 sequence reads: CASSLASGRGNQPQHF.

The CDR3 sequence: CASGPGFVTGPEKLFF. The V gene is TRBV25-1, the J gene TRBJ1-4; the TCRdb D gene call, TRBD1, has no DNA to confirm it. CDR1 is MGHDK and CDR2 is SYGVNS in the germline V gene. The CDR3 runs to 16 residues.

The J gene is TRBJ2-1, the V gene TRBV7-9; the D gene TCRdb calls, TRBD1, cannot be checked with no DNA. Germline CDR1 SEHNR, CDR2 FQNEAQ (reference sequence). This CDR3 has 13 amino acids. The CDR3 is CASSPWRIPEQFF. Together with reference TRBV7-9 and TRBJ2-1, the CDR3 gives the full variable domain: DTGVSQNPRHKITKRGQNVTFRCDPISEHNRLYWYRQTLGQGPEFLTYFQNEAQLEKSRLLSDRFSAERPKGSFSTLEIQRTEQGDSAMYLCASSPWRIPEQFFGPGTRLTVL.

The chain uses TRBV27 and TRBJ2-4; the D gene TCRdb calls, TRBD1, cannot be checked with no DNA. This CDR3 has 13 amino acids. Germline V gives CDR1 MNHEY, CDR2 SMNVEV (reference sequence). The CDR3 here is CASRITGQNIQYF.

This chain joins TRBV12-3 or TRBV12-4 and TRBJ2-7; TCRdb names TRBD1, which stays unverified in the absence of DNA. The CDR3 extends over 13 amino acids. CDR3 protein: CASSPVHSYEQYF.

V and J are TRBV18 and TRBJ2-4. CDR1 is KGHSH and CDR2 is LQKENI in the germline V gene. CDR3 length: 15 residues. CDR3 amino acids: CASSPPRGGKNIQYF.

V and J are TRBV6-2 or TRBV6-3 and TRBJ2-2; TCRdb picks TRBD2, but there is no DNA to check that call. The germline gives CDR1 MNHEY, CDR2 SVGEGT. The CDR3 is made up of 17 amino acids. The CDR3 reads CASSYSSGRENTGELFF.

The CDR3 loop is CASSQTAEGNEQYF. The genes are TRBV4-3 and TRBJ2-7; TCRdb calls TRBD2, which cannot be checked without DNA. The CDR3 length is 14 residues. From germline, CDR1 is LGHNA and CDR2 YSLEER.

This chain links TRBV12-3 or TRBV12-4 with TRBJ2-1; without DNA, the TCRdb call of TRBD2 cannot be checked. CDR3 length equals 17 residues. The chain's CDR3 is CASSWGLADSFNNEQFF.

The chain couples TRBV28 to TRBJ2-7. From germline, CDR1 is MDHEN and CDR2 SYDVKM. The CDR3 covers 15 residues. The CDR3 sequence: CASRGNGPSSYEQYF.

This CDR3 reads CASLLAGGETQYF. This rearrangement joins TRBV12-3 or TRBV12-4 to TRBJ2-5; without DNA, the TCRdb call of TRBD2 cannot be checked. The CDR3 sequence is 13 residues long.

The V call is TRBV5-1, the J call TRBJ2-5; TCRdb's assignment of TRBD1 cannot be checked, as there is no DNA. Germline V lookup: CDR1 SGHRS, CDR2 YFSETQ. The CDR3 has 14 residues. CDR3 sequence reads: CASSSGTRQETQYF.

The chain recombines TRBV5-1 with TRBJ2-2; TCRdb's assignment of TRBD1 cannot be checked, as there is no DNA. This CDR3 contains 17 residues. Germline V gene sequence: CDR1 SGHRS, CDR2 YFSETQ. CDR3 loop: CASSFLLLTAETGELFF.

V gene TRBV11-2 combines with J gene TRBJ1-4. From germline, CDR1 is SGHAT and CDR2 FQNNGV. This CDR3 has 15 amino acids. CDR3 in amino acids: CASSLEAGGDEKLFF.

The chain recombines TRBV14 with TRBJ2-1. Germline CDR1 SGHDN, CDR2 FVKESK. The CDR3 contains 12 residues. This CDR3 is CASSQVWSQQFF.